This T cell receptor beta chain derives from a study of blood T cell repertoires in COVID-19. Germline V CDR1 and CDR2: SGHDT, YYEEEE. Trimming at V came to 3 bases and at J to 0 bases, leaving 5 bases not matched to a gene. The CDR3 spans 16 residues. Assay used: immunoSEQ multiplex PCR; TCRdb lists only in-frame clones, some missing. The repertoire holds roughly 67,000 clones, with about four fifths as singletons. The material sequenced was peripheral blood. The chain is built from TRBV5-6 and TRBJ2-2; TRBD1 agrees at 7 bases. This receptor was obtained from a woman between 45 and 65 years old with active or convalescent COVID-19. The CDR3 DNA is TGTGCCAGCAGCTCCCCGGGACAGTCGAACACCGGGGAGCTGTTTTTT. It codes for CASSSPGQSNTGELFF.